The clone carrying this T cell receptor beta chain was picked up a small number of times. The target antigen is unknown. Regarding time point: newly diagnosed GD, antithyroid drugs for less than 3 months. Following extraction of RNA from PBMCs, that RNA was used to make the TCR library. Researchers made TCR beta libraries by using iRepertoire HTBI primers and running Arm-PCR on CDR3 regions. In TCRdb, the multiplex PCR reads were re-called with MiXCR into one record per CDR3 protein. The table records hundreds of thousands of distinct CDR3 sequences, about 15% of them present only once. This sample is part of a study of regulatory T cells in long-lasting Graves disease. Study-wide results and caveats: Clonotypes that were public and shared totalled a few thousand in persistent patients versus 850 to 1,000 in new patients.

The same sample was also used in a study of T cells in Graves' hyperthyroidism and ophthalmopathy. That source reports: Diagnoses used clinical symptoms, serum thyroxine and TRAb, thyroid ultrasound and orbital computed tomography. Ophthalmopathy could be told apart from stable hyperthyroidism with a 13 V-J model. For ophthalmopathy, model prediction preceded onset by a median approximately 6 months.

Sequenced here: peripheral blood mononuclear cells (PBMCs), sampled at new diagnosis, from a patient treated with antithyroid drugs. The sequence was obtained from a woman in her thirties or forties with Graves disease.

DNA of the CDR3: TGCAGTGCCAGACGGAGACAGGAGAACACCGGGGAGCTGTTTTTT. Its translation: CSARRRQENTGELFF. The chain uses TRBV20-1 and TRBJ2-2; tentatively, D is TRBD1 (6 bases). V lost 6 bases and J 1 base, leaving 15 bases between the germline ends. CDR3 length: 15 amino acids. Germline V gives CDR1 DFQATT, CDR2 SNEGSKA (reference sequence).